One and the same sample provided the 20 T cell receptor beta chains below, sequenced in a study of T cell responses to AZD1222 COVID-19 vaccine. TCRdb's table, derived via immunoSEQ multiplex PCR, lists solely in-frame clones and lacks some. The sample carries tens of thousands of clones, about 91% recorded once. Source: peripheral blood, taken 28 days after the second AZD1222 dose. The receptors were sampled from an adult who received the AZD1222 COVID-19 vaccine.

The chain's CDR3 is CASSRGRVDTQYF. CDR3 coding DNA: TGTGCCAGCAGCCGAGGACGGGTAGATACGCAGTATTTT. The rearrangement links TRBV3-1 (or the pseudogene TRBV3-2) to TRBJ2-3; no firm D call. The CDR3 length is 13 residues. Deletions cut 4 bases from V and 5 bases from J, with 10 bases between. Germline V gives CDR1 LGHDT, CDR2 YNNKEL (reference sequence).

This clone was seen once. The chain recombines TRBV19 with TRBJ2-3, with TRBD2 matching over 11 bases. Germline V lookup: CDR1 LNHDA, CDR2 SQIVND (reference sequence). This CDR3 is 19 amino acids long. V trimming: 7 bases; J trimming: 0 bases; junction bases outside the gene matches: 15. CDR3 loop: CASNGQRMTSGDSTDTQYF. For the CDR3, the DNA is TGTGCCAGTAATGGTCAGCGGATGACTAGCGGGGATAGCACAGATACGCAGTATTTT.

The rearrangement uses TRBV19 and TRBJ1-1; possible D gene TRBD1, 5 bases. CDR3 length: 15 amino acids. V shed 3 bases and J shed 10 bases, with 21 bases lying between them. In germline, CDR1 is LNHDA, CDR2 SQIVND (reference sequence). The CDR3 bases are TGTGCCAGTAGTATGGGGCCTTCCCCGATGGGCGGAGCTTTCTTT. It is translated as CASSMGPSPMGGAFF.

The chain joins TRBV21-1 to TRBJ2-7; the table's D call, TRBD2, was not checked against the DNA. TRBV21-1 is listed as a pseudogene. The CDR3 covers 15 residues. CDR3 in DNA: TGTGCCAGCAGCAAAGGTAGCAGCGCCTCCTACGAGCAGTACTTC. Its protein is CASSKGSSASYEQYF.

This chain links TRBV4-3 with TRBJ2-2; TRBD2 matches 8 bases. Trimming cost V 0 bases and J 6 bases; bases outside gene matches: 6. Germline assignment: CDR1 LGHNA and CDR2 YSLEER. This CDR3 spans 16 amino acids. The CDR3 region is CASSQDSTGGPGELFF. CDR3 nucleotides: TGCGCCAGCAGCCAAGATTCAACGGGAGGGCCCGGGGAGCTGTTTTTT.

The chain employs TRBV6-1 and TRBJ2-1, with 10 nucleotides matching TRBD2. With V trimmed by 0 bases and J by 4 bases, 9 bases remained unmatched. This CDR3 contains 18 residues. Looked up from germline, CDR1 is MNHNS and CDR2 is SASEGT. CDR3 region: CASSEALAGHYLYNEQFF. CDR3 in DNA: TGTGCCAGCAGTGAAGCACTAGCGGGACATTACCTATACAATGAGCAGTTCTTC.

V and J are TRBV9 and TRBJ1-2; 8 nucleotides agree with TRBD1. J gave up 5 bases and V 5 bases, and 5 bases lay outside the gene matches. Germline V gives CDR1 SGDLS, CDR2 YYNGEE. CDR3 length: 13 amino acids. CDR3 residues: CASSQGASYGYTF. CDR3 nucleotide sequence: TGTGCCAGCAGTCAGGGGGCGAGTTATGGCTACACCTTC.

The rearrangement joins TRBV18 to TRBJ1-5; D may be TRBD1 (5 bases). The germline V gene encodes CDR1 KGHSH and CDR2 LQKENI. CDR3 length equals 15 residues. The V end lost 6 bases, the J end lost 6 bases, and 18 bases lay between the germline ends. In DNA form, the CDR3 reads TGTGCCAGCTCCCCCCGGGGGGGGGAAGGTCAGCCCCAGCATTTT. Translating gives CASSPRGGEGQPQHF.

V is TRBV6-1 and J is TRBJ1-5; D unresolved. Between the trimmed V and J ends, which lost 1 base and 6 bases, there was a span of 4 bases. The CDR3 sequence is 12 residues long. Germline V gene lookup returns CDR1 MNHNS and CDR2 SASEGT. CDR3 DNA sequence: TGTGCCAGCAGTGAAGGGGGTCAGCCCCAGCATTTT. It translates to CASSEGGQPQHF.

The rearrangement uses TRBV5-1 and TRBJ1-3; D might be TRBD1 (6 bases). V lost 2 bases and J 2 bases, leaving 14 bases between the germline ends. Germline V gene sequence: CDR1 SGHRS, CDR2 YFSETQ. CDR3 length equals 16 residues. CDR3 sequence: CASSLNGGATGNTIYF. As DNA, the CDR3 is TGCGCCAGCAGCTTAAACGGGGGGGCTACTGGAAACACCATATATTTT.

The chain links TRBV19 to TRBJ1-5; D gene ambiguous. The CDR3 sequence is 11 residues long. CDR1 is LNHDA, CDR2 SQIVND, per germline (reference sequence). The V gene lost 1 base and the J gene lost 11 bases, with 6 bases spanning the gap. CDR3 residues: CASSIAGSQHF. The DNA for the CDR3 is TGTGCCAGTAGTATAGCAGGATCCCAGCATTTT.

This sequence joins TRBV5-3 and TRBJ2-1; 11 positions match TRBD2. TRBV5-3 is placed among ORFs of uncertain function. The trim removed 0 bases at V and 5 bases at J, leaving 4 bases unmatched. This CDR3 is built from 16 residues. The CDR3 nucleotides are TGTGCCAGAAGCTTGGTAGTTAGCGGGGGGGACAATGAGCAGTTCTTC. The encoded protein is CARSLVVSGGDNEQFF.

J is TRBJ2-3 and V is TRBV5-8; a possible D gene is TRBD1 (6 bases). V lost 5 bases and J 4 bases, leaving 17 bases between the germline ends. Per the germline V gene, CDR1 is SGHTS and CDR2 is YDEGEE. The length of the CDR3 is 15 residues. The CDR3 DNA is TGTGCCAGCAGGTACCACAGGGATGGCCCAGATACGCAGTATTTT. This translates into CASRYHRDGPDTQYF. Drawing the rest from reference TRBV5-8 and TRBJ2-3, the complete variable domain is EAGVTQSPTHLIKTRGQQATLRCSPISGHTSVYWYQQALGLGLQFLLWYDEGEERNRGNFPPRFSGRQFPNYSSELNVNALELEDSALYLCASRYHRDGPDTQYFGPGTRLTVL.

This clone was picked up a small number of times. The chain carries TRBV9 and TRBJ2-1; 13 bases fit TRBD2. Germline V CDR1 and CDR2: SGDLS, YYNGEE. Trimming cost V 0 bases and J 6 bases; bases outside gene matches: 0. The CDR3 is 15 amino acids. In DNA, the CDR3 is TGTGCCAGCAGCGTAGGACTAGCGGGGGGCAATGAGCAGTTCTTC. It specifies CASSVGLAGGNEQFF.

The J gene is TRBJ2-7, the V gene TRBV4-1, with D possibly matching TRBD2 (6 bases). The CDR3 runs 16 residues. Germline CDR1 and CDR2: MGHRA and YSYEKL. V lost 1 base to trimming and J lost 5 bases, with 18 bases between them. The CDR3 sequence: CASSQAVVFRLDEQYF. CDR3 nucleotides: TGCGCCAGCAGCCAAGCCGTAGTCTTCCGACTAGACGAGCAGTACTTC.

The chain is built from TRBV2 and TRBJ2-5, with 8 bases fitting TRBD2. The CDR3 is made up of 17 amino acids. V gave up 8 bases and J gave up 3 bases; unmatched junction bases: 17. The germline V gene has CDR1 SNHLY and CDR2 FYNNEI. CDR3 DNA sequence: TGTGCCAGCCCCGGGGGGAGCGGGAGAGGAACAGAAGAGACCCAGTACTTC. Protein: CASPGGSGRGTEETQYF.

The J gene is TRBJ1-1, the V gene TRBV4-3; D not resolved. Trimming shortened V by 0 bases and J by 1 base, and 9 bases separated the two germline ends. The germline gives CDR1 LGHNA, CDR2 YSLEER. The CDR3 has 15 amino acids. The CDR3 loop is CASSQEPTANTEAFF. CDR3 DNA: TGCGCCAGCAGCCAAGAGCCAACTGCGAACACTGAAGCTTTCTTT.

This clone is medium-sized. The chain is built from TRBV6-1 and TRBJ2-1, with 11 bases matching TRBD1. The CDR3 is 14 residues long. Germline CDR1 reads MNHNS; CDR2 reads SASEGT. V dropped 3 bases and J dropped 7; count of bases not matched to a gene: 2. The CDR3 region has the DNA TGTGCCAGCAGTGACGGGACAGGGGGGAATGAGCAGTTCTTC. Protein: CASSDGTGGNEQFF.

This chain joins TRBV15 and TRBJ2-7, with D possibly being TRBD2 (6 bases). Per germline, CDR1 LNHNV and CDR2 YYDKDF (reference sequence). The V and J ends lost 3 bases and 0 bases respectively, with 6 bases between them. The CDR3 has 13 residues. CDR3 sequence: CATSRGGSYEQYF. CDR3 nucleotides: TGTGCCACCAGCAGGGGAGGCTCCTACGAGCAGTACTTC. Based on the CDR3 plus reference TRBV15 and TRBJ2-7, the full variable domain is DAMVIQNPRYQVTQFGKPVTLSCSQTLNHNVMYWYQQKSSQAPKLLFHYYDKDFNNEADTPDNFQSRRPNTSFCFLDIRSPGLGDTAMYLCATSRGGSYEQYFGPGTRLTVT.

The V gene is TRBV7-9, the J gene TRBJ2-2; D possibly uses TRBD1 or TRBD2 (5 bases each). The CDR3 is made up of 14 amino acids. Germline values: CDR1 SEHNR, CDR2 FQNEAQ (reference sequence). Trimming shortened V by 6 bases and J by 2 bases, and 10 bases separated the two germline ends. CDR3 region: CASSTGRNTGELFF. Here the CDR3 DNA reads TGTGCCAGCAGTACGGGACGAAACACCGGGGAGCTGTTTTTT.